This T cell receptor (beta chain) was identified during a study of Graves' ophthalmopathy and Graves' hyperthyroidism. Trimming took off 4 bases at V and 2 bases at J, with 14 bases between the two ends. The CDR3 totals 15 residues. From germline, CDR1 is MNHEY and CDR2 SVGAGI. Ten or more counts support this clonotype. Pregnant or lactating patients and those with other autoimmune diseases or uncontrolled infections were excluded. Amplified material comprised TCR beta CDR3 regions derived from RNA transcripts. The first-round RT-PCR employed HTBI primers together with the Qiagen OneStep RT-PCR kit. A multiplex PCR was then performed as the second round. A single record per CDR3 protein comes from TCRdb applying MiXCR to the multiplex PCR reads. The data show fewer than 650,000 distinct CDR3 sequences, about 20% seen once.

The source is a woman under 30 with stable Graves' hyperthyroidism. Some clones in this sample may be carry-over from other donors' samples. Specimen: peripheral blood. The V and J genes are TRBV6-5 and TRBJ1-2, with D possibly being TRBD1 (5 bases). CDR3 coding DNA: TGTGCCAGCAGTTGTCGGGACGCCGGAAACTATGGCTACACCTTC. As protein: CASSCRDAGNYGYTF.